The present entry profiles one T cell receptor beta chain with its context. These data come from a study of blood T cell repertoires in COVID-19. Participant-reported clinical history was the basis for cohort assignment. In Cohort 3, a recovered donor had either two negative PCRs, clearance, or symptom resolution. This table comes from immunoSEQ multiplex PCR, and its TCRdb copy is limited to in-frame clones, with some not included. This table has around 300,000 clones, 85% to 90% appearing once. Trimming removed 0 bases from V and 1 base from J; junction bases left unmatched: 6. Germline V gives CDR1 SEHNR, CDR2 FQNEAQ (reference sequence). This CDR3 region has 17 residues.

The sample comprised PBMCs or T cells enriched from blood (not recorded which). This sequence was found in an older woman who had recovered from COVID-19. This chain joins TRBV7-9 and TRBJ2-7, with 10 bases identical to TRBD2. CDR3 nucleotides: TGTGCCAGCAGCTTAGCTGGGCTAGCGGGAGAATCCTACGAGCAGTACTTC. Protein product: CASSLAGLAGESYEQYF.